This T cell receptor (beta chain) comes out of a study of vaccination effects on CD4 cells after COVID-19. Whole-study context: Participants were vaccinated with two doses of either the BNT162b2 or mRNA-1273 vaccine.

CDR3 length: 15 amino acids. The germline CDR1 and CDR2 sequences are MNHEY and SMNVEV (reference sequence). Deletions cut 6 bases from V and 5 bases from J, with 16 bases between. There are a few counts of this clone. Its antigen remains unknown. Sequencing was performed with immunoSEQ multiplex PCR; in TCRdb, only in-frame clones are kept and a portion is missing. The sample yields about 73,000 clones, under 85% seen once. CD4+ T cells specific for antigen were expanded with viral peptide pools by the ViraFEST assay before sequencing. CD4+ T cells were isolated after less than 13 days of culture. Recipients of the vaccine had no prior SARS-CoV-2 infection and negative nucleocapsid antibodies. A few million PBMC per well were cultured with 9 to 10 IU/ml IL-2 and approximately 9.1 ug/ml peptides. Days 3 and 7 were when half the medium was replaced with IL-2 medium. Whole-study results and caveats: Within healthy vaccinees, only 1 of 255 vaccine-induced clones displayed cross-reactivity with common cold coronaviruses.

This sample comprised CD4+ T cells from PBMCs cultured with HCoV-NL63 spike peptides, obtained before COVID-19 vaccination. This receptor was taken from a human donor who received a COVID-19 vaccine. The rearrangement links TRBV27 to TRBJ1-4, with D tentatively TRBD1 (5 bases). For the CDR3, the DNA is TGTGCCAGCAGACCCCGAGGGGCGGGAAATGAAAAACTGTTTTTT. Protein: CASRPRGAGNEKLFF.